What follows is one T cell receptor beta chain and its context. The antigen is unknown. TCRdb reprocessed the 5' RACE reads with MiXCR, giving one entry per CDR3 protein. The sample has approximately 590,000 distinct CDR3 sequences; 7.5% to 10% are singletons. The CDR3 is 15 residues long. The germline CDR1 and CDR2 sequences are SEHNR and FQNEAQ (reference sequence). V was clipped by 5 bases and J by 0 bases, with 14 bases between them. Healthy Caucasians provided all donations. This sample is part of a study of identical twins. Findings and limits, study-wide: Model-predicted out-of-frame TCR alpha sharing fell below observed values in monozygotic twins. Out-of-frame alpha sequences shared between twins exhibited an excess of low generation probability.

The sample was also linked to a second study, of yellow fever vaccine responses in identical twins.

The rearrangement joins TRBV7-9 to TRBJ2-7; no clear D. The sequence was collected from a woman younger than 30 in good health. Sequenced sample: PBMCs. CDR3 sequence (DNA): TGTGCCAGCAGCGGCCCTTGGATCAGCTCCTACGAGCAGTACTTC. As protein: CASSGPWISSYEQYF. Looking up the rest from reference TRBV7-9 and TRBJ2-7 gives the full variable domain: DTGVSQNPRHKITKRGQNVTFRCDPISEHNRLYWYRQTLGQGPEFLTYFQNEAQLEKSRLLSDRFSAERPKGSFSTLEIQRTEQGDSAMYLCASSGPWISSYEQYFGPGTRLTVT.